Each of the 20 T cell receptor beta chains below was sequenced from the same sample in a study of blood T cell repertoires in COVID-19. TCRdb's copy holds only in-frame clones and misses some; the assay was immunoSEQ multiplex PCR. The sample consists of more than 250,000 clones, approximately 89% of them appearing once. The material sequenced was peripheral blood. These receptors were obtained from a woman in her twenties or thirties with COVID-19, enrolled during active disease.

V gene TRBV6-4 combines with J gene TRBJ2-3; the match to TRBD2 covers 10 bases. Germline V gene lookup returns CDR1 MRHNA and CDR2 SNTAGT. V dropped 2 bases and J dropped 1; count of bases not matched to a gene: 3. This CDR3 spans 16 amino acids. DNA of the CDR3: TGTGCCAGCAGTGACCGAGCGGGGGGGGGCACAGATACGCAGTATTTT. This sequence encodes CASSDRAGGGTDTQYF.

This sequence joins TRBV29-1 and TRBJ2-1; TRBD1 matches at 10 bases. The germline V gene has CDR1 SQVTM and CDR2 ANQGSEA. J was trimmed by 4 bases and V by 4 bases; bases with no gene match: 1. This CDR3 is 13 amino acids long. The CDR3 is CSVGTGGYNEQFF. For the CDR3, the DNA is TGCAGCGTTGGGACAGGGGGTTACAATGAGCAGTTCTTC.

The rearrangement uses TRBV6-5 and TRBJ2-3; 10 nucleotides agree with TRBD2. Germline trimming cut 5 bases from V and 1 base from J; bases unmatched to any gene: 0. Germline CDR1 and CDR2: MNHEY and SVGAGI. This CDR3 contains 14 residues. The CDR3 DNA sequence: TGTGCCAGCAGTCTAGCGGGGGGCACAGATACGCAGTATTTT. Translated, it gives CASSLAGGTDTQYF.

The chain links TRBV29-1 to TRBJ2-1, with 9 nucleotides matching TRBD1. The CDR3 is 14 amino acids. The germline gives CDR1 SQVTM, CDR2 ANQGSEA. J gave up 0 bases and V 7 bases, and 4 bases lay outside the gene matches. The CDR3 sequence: CSDRQGDSYNEQFF. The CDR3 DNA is TGCAGCGACAGACAGGGGGACTCCTACAATGAGCAGTTCTTC.

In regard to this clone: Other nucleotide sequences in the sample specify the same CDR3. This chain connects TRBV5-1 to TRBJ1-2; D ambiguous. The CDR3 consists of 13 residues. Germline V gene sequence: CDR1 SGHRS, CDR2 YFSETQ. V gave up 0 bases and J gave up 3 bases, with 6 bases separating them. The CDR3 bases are TGCGCCAGCAGCTTGGACAGTGACTATGGCTACACCTTC. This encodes CASSLDSDYGYTF.

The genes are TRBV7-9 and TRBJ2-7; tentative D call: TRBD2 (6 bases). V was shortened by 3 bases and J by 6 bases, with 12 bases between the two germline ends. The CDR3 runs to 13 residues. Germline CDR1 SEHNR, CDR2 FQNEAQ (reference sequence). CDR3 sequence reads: CASSFEGGIEQYF. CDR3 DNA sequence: TGTGCCAGCAGCTTCGAAGGAGGGATCGAGCAGTACTTC.

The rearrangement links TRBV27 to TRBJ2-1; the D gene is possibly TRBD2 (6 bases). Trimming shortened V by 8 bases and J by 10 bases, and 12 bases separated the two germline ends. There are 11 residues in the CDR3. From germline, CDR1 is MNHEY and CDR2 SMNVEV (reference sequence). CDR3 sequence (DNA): TGTGCCAGCTCCATCCGGGGGGAGCAGTTCTTC. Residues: CASSIRGEQFF.

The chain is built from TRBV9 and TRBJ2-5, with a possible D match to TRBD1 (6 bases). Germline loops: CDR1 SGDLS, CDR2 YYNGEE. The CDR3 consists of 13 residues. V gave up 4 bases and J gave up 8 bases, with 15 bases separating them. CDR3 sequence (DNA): TGTGCCAGCAGCTTAACCACAGGGCTTACCCAGTACTTC. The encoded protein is CASSLTTGLTQYF.

CDR3: CASIAGLGFSYEQFF. In DNA, the CDR3 is TGTGCCAGCATAGCCGGACTAGGGTTTTCGTATGAGCAGTTCTTC. The chain links TRBV2 to TRBJ2-1, with 7 bases fitting TRBD2. The length of the CDR3 is 15 residues. The germline gives CDR1 SNHLY, CDR2 FYNNEI. V shed 7 bases, J shed 8 bases, and the junction held 14 bases outside the gene matches.

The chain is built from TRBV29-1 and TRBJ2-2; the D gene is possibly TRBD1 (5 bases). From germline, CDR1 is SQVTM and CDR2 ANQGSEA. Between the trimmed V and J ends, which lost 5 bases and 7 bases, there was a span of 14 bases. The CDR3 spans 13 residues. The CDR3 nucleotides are TGCAGCGTTAGCAGGGTTATGGGCGGGGAGCTGTTTTTT. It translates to CSVSRVMGGELFF.

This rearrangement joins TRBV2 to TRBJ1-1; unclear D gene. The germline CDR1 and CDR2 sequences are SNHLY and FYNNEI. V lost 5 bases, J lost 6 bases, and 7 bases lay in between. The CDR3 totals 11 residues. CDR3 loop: CASSLTAEAFF. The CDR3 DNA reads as TGTGCCAGCAGTCTCACGGCTGAAGCTTTCTTT.

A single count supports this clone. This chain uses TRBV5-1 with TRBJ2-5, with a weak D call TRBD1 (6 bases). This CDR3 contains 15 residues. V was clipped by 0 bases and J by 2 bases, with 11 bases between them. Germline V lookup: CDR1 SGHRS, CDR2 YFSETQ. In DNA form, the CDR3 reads TGCGCCAGCAGCTTGGCCGGGACATTACAAGAGACCCAGTACTTC. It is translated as CASSLAGTLQETQYF. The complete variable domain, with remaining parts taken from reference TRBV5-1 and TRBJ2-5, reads KAGVTQTPRYLIKTRGQQVTLSCSPISGHRSVSWYQQTPGQGLQFLFEYFSETQRNKGNFPGRFSGRQFSNSRSEMNVSTLELGDSALYLCASSLAGTLQETQYFGPGTRLLVL.

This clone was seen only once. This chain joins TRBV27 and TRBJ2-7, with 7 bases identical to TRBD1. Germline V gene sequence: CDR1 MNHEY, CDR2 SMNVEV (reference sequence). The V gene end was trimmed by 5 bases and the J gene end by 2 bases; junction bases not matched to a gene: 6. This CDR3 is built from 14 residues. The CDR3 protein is CASSTRQGTYEQYF. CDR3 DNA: TGTGCCAGCAGTACCAGACAGGGTACCTACGAGCAGTACTTC.

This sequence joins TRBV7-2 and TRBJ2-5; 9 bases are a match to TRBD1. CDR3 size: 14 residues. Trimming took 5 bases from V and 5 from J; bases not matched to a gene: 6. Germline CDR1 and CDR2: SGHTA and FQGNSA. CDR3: CASSLGQGLETQYF. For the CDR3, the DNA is TGTGCCAGCAGCCTTGGACAGGGGTTGGAGACCCAGTACTTC. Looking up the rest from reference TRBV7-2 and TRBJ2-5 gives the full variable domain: GAGVSQSPSNKVTEKGKDVELRCDPISGHTALYWYRQSLGQGLEFLIYFQGNSAPDKSGLPSDRFSAERTGGSVSTLTIQRTQQEDSAVYLCASSLGQGLETQYFGPGTRLLVL.

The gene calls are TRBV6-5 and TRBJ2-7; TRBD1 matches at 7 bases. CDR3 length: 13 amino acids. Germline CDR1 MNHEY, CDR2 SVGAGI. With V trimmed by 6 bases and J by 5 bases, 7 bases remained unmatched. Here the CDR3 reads CASRTGRGDEQYV. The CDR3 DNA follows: TGTGCCAGCAGGACAGGGAGAGGTGACGAGCAGTACGTC.

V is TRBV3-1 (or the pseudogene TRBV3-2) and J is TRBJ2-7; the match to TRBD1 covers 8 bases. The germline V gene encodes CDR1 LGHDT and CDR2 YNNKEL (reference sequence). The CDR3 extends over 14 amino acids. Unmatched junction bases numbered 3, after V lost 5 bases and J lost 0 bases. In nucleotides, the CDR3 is TGTGCCAGCAGCGAGGACAGGGCCTCCTACGAGCAGTACTTC. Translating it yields CASSEDRASYEQYF.

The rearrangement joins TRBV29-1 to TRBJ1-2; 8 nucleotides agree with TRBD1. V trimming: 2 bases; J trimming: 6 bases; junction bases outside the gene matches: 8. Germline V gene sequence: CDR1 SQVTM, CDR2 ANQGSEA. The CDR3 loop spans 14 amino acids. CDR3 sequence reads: CSVERGSGGDGYTF. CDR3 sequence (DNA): TGCAGCGTTGAACGCGGGTCAGGGGGCGATGGCTACACCTTC.

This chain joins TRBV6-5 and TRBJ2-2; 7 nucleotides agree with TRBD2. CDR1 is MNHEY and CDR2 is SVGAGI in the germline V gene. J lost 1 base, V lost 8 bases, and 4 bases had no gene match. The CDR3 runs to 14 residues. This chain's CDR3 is CASQVAGNTGELFF. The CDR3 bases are TGTGCCAGCCAGGTAGCGGGGAACACCGGGGAGCTGTTTTTT.

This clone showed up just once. CDR3 amino acids: CASSLDRGAGYEQYV. CDR3 bases: TGTGCCAGCAGCCTAGATCGGGGGGCGGGGTACGAGCAGTACGTC. The J gene is TRBJ2-7, the V gene TRBV7-2; D possibly corresponds to TRBD2 (7 bases). Germline V gene lookup returns CDR1 SGHTA and CDR2 FQGNSA. V was clipped by 5 bases and J by 4 bases, with 18 bases between them. The CDR3 is 15 residues long.

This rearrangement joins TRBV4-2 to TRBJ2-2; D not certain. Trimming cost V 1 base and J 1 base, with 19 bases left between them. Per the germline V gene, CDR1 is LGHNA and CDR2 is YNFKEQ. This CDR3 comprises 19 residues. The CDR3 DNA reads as TGTGCCAGCAGCCAAGGTATAGTCAGGCGTCCTCTGAACACCGGGGAGCTGTTTTTT. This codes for CASSQGIVRRPLNTGELFF.